Below are 3 T cell receptor beta chains sequenced from a single sample in a study of T cells in placental villitis. The immunoSEQ assay was v4. Here immunoSEQ multiplex PCR was the method, and the copy in TCRdb shows in-frame clones only, minus some. The table has some 6,100 clones, 78% seen once; the top ten hold around 8.6%. The source material was placental tissue containing maternal and fetal cells. All receptors derive from a human patient with infectious villitis; the placental T cells may come from both mother and fetus.

This rearrangement joins TRBV6-5 to TRBJ2-3; D tentatively reads TRBD1 or TRBD2 (5 bases each). The CDR3 is 12 residues long. V lost 7 bases and J lost 8, with 13 bases in between. Germline lookup yields CDR1 MNHEY and CDR2 SVGAGI. The CDR3 reads CASMRDRATQYF. The DNA for the CDR3 is TGTGCCAGCATGAGGGACCGAGCTACGCAGTATTTT.

The gene calls are TRBV5-6 and TRBJ2-2, with D perhaps given as TRBD1 or TRBD2 (5 bases each). Germline CDR1 and CDR2: SGHDT and YYEEEE. Trimming shortened V by 4 bases and J by 5 bases, and 15 bases separated the two germline ends. The CDR3 contains 15 residues. This CDR3 is CASSPVGTGTGELFF. CDR3 coding DNA: TGTGCCAGCAGCCCGGTCGGGACGGGAACCGGGGAGCTGTTTTTT.

This clone showed up just once. The DNA of the CDR3 is TGTGCCAGCAGTTACACTGAAGCTTTCTTT. Amino acids: CASSYTEAFF. The chain links TRBV27 to TRBJ1-1; D is undetermined. The germline V gene encodes CDR1 MNHEY and CDR2 SMNVEV (reference sequence). The V end was cut by 4 bases, the J end by 3 bases, with 0 bases between. The CDR3 totals 10 residues.